This TCR beta chain originates from a study of T cell repertoires in ileal Crohn's disease. As for the study in general: About half of patients got postoperative therapy: 11 thiopurines, approximately 18 anti-TNF. The study, taken as a whole, reports: Mucosal expansions were suggested to be mainly CD8 T cells.

Patients were adults with ileal or ileocolonic Crohn's disease needing resection. Assay: immunoSEQ multiplex PCR; the TCRdb copy retains only in-frame clones and omits some. The sample records some 13,000 clones, 75% to 85% being singletons. CDR1 is SGHRS and CDR2 is YFSETQ in the germline V gene. Trimming removed 4 bases at V and 4 bases at J, with 8 bases between. The CDR3 has 12 amino acids. Concerning this clone itself: What it binds is unknown.

Sample: ileal tissue. The chain is built from TRBV5-1 and TRBJ2-5; no reliable D call. The sequence was collected from an adult with Crohn's disease. The chain's CDR3 is CASSAGTETQYF. CDR3 nucleotide sequence: TGCGCCAGCAGCGCCGGTACAGAGACCCAGTACTTC. Using reference TRBV5-1 and TRBJ2-5 for the parts outside the CDR3, the full variable domain is KAGVTQTPRYLIKTRGQQVTLSCSPISGHRSVSWYQQTPGQGLQFLFEYFSETQRNKGNFPGRFSGRQFSNSRSEMNVSTLELGDSALYLCASSAGTETQYFGPGTRLLVL.